This T cell receptor beta chain was documented in a study of T cells after yellow fever vaccination. General study points: A secondary response was less intense yet reached its peak sooner, at day 5 versus 15.

TCRdb re-derived calls from the 5' RACE reads in MiXCR, one entry per CDR3 protein. This table has 310,000 or so distinct CDR3 sequences, roughly 3.5% appearing once. The sample holds many counts of this clonotype. The antigen remains unidentified. Germline CDR1 and CDR2: MNHEY and SVGAGI. The length of the CDR3 is 18 residues. V gave up 2 bases and J gave up 1 base; unmatched junction bases: 12. Source: PBMCs, taken on the day of the yellow fever booster vaccination. The chain recombines TRBV6-5 with TRBJ2-5; 8 bases match TRBD2. This TCR came from a young man who received the YFV17D yellow fever vaccine. The CDR3 coding sequence is TGTGCCAGCAGTTACCACGCTGTTCGCGGGGGGTTCCAAGAGACCCAGTACTTC. Translating gives CASSYHAVRGGFQETQYF.